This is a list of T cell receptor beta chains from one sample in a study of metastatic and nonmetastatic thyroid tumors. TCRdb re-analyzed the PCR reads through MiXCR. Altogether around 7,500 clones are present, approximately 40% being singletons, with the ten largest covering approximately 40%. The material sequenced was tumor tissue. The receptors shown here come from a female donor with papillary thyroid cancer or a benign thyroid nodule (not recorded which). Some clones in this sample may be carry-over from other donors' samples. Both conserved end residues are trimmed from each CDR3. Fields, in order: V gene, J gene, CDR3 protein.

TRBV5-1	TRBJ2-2	ASSHSGSGGELF
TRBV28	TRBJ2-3	ASSSISGRAADTQY
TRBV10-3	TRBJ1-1	AISEPYTEAF
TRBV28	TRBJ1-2	ASRRDRGTDGYT
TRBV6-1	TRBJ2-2	ASRLGGIGELF
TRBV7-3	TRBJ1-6	ASSPGDRDNSPLH
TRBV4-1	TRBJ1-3	ASSQEDRAGNTIY
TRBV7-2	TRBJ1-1	ASSLVQGRNTEAF
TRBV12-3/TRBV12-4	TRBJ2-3	ASNSGGQGMTDTQY
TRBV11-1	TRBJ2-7	ASSLTRGYEQY
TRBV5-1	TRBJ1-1	ASSAGRGTEAF
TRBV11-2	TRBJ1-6	ASSSEGTNSPLH
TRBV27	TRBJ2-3	ASSPLSTDTQY
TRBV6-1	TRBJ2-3	ASTRWGDGEGIDTQY
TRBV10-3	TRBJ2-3	AISLVSADTQY
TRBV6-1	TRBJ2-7	ASTEEAGESYEQY
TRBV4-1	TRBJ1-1	ASSQGTENTEAF
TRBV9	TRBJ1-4	ASSGSNEKLF
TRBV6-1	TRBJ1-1	ASSAGAQAF
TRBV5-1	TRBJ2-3	ASSGIAGGSTDTQY
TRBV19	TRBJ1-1	ASSLQGANTEAF
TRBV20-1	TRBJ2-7	SSGTSGISNEQY
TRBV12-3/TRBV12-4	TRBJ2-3	ASRSGGSTDTQY
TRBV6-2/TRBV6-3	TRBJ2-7	ASTSPEENYEQY